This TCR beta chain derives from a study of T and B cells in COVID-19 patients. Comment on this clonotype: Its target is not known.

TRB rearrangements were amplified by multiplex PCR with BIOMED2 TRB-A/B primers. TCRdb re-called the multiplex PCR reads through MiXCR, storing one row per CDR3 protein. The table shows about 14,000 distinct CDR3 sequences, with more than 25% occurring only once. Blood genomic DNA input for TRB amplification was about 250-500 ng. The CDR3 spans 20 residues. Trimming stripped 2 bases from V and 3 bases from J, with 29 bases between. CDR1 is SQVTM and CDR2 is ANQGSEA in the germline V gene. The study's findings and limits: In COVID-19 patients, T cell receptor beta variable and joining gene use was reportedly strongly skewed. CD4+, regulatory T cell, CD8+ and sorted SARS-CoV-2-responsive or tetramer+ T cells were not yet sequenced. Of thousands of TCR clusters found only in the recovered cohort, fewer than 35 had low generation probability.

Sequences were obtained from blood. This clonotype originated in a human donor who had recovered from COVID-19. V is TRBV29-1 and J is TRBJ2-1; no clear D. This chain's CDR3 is CSVELLPTGPSETSYNEQFF. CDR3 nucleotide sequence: TGCAGCGTTGAACTCCTACCGACCGGACCGTCGGAGACAAGCTACAATGAGCAGTTCTTC.